This TCR beta chain comes out of a study of identical twins. V gave up 5 bases and J gave up 1 base, with 14 bases separating them. The CDR3 sequence is 15 residues long. Per germline, CDR1 SGHAT and CDR2 FQNNGV. General study points: Where out-of-frame alpha sequences were twin-shared, they showed excess low generation probability. Cord blood's abundant beta clonotypes had fewer insertions, unlike memory repertoires.

This clonotype has only one observation. Its target is not known. Each cDNA held unique molecular identifiers, and template switching gave it a universal primer site. TCRdb redid the calling of the 5' RACE reads with MiXCR, one entry per CDR3 protein. The sample consists of 700,000 to 950,000 distinct CDR3 sequences, more than 9% of them appearing once. These same records also appear under a second study, on yellow fever vaccine responses in identical twins. This second study says: Twins reportedly mounted vaccine T cell responses that seemed partly convergent, partly personalized.

The sequence was obtained from a woman between 18 and 30 years old in good health. Sequencing was done on a sample of PBMCs. V is TRBV11-2 and J is TRBJ2-5; D is possibly TRBD2 (6 bases). The CDR3 reads CASSPGQGLQETQYF. As DNA, the CDR3 is TGTGCCAGCAGCCCAGGTCAGGGACTCCAAGAGACCCAGTACTTC. Filled out from reference TRBV11-2 and TRBJ2-5, the complete variable domain reads EAGVAQSPRYKIIEKRQSVAFWCNPISGHATLYWYQQILGQGPKLLIQFQNNGVVDDSQLPKDRFSAERLKGVDSTLKIQPAKLEDSAVYLCASSPGQGLQETQYFGPGTRLLVL.